This TCR beta chain was recovered during a study of blood T cell repertoires in COVID-19 (dated by TCRdb to the early 2020s). Broadly, across the study: Samples from collaborators originated in the United States, Italy and Spain and spanned both the acute and convalescent phases of COVID-19. The prospective study material was composed of cDNA or gDNA derived from T cells, B-cell-depleted T cells, or PBMCs. Subjects who had been exposed to COVID-19, were actively infected with it, or had recovered from it provided the deeply sampled blood TCRbeta repertoires that made up the dataset. The repertoires were released in a freely available public database meant as a resource for research on the immune response to SARS-CoV-2. The samples were drawn from two sources: the first 160 participants of the ongoing ImmuneRACE study, and over 1,000 subjects contributed by 6 global collaborators. Sample metadata almost always included a de-identified subject ID, COVID-19 status, age in years and sex. Where available, HLA class I and class II types were taken from metadata supplied by the sample provider and were not determined by assay-based typing. Here is what the overall study found, with its caveats: How much clinical and demographic metadata was included differed by source and by participant, and the metadata was provided uncurated.

TCRbeta CDR3 regions were amplified from genomic DNA by means of the immunoSEQ Assay, a bias-controlled multiplex PCR. The authors' pipeline ran thus. The number of nucleated cells in each sample was estimated by amplification of reference gene primers within the assay. Sequence reads were collapsed and filtered to measure the absolute abundance of every unique TCRbeta CDR3 rearrangement. Productive Simpson clonality was computed per sample as the square root of Simpson's diversity index over productive rearrangements. TCRdb obtained this table from immuneACCESS and retained in-frame rearrangements with V and J assigned. These tables miss some clones; where compared with another copy, unresolved V genes account for less than half of the shortfall, and the remainder is unexplained. From that table come the V and J calls and clone size; the DNA was used to work out D and trimming. Counted in this sample were 200,000 to 300,000 clones; 70% to 90% of them appeared once. Roughly 3% of the sample comes from the top ten.

With respect to this clone: The clone's antigen remains unknown. No base qualities exist here, and no much larger clone lies one base off it.

Whole blood was collected in K2EDTA tubes by collaborating institutions according to the institutions' own protocols. Collaborator samples were shipped for TCRbeta analysis as frozen whole blood, isolated PBMCs, or DNA extracted from either sample type. The CDR1 and CDR2 encoded by the germline V gene are SGHRS and YFSETQ. From the cysteine through the phenylalanine, the CDR3 covers 16 amino acids. Of the read, only the CDR3 DNA is kept; its 48 bases are in frame from base 1. V was cut back by 4 bases and J by 7 bases, leaving a gap of 21 bases between them. The clonotype was recovered from a man younger than 35 with active or convalescent COVID-19. Sequencing input: peripheral blood. Recombination connected TRBV5-1 to TRBJ2-1; TRBD2 is possibly the D segment (6 matching bases). The CDR3 loop reads CASSITGTSSRNEQFF. The sequenced DNA: TGCGCCAGCAGCATAACCGGGACTTCCAGTCGAAATGAGCAGTTCTTC.